This T cell receptor (beta chain) is drawn from a study of PD-1 blockade in classical Hodgkin lymphoma. Findings and caveats of the study: Lower baseline TCR diversity marked trial partial responders and progressors.

Each and every patient relapsed after autologous stem cell transplantation, and patients got differing brentuximab vedotin exposure. Patients had relapsed/refractory classical Hodgkin lymphoma with complete response, partial response or progressive disease as best response. Regarding this clone: Antigen: not known.

Sequencing was performed with immunoSEQ multiplex PCR; in TCRdb, only in-frame clones are kept and a portion is missing. The sample holds approximately 89,000 clones, approximately 88% seen once. The sequencing here drew on peripheral blood mononuclear cells (PBMCs), taken at baseline. This TCR came from a human donor with classical Hodgkin lymphoma.

The CDR3 here is CASKGGGNNEQFF. As DNA, the CDR3 is TGTGCCTCAAAAGGGGGCGGGAACAATGAGCAGTTCTTC. The gene calls are TRBV7-9 and TRBJ2-1, with D possibly matching TRBD1 (7 bases). The CDR3 length is 13 residues. Germline CDR1 SEHNR, CDR2 FQNEAQ (reference sequence). The V end lost 11 bases, the J end lost 5 bases, and 16 bases lay between the germline ends.